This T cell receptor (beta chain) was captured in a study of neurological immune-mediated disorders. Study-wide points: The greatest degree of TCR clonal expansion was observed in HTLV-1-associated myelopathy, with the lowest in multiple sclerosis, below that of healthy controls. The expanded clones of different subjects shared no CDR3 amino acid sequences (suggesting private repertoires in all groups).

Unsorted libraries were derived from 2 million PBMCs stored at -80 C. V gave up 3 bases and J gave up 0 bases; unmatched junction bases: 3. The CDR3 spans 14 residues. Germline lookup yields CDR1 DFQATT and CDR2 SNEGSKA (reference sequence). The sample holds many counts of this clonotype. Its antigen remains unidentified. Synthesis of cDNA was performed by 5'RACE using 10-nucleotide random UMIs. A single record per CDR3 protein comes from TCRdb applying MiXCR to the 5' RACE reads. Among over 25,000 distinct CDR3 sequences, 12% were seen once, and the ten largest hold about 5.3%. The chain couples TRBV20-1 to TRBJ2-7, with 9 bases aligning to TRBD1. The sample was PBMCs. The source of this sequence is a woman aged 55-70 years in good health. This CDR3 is CSARLTGGSYEQYF. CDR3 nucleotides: TGCAGTGCTAGGCTGACAGGGGGCTCCTACGAGCAGTACTTC.